This entry is about one TCR beta chain. The assay was immunoSEQ multiplex PCR, and TCRdb's table has in-frame clones only and misses some. The data show about 55,000 clones, around 87% seen once. On cycle 4 day 1 and cycle 7 day 1, as well as at baseline, blood was sampled. The sample comes from a study of OX40 agonist ivuxolimab in advanced cancers. Study overall: Hepatocellular carcinoma, melanoma, renal cell or head and neck cancer occurred in dose-escalation patients. The study reported partial responses in three patients: one hepatocellular carcinoma, two cutaneous melanoma.

Deletions cut 3 bases from V and 7 bases from J, with 23 bases between. Germline-derived CDR1 and CDR2 are SQVTM and ANQGSEA. CDR3 length equals 16 residues. The sequences come from CD4+ or CD8+ T cells sorted from blood, collected in a trial of the OX40 agonist ivuxolimab. The chain carries TRBV29-1 and TRBJ2-3, with D perhaps assigned TRBD1 or TRBD2 (7 bases each). This clonotype was sampled from an adult with an advanced solid tumor such as melanoma, head and neck, liver or kidney cancer. The CDR3 protein is CSVEGEEQGRGNTQYF. For the CDR3, the DNA is TGCAGCGTTGAGGGAGAGGAACAGGGGAGGGGAAATACGCAGTATTTT.